The 7 T cell receptor beta chains reported below all come from one sample, sequenced in a study of blood T cell repertoires in COVID-19. Profiled with immunoSEQ multiplex PCR; TCRdb holds only in-frame clones, not every one. The sample yields some 150,000 clones, around 88% seen once. Sequenced input: peripheral blood. These receptors were taken from an older woman with acute or convalescent COVID-19.

The chain carries TRBV25-1 and TRBJ1-4; TRBD1 aligns across 7 bases. V was pared by 4 bases and J by 7 bases, with 12 bases of the junction left unmatched. Germline assignment: CDR1 MGHDK and CDR2 SYGVNS. The CDR3 sequence is 16 residues long. CDR3 loop: CASSGSTWTGSEKLFF. CDR3 in DNA: TGTGCCAGCAGTGGTTCCACCTGGACAGGCTCTGAAAAACTGTTTTTT.

The chain is built from TRBV28 and TRBJ2-7, with D perhaps TRBD2 (5 bases). The V and J ends lost 8 bases and 0 bases respectively, with 14 bases between them. The CDR3 totals 14 residues. Germline-derived CDR1 and CDR2 are MDHEN and SYDVKM. The CDR3 here is CASVTAGLSYEQYF. The DNA for the CDR3 is TGTGCCAGCGTCACGGCAGGACTCTCCTACGAGCAGTACTTC.

The chain carries TRBV2 and TRBJ1-5; unclear D gene. V dropped 6 bases and J dropped 6 bases, with 15 bases sitting between them. Germline V gives CDR1 SNHLY, CDR2 FYNNEI. This CDR3 is built from 14 residues. The CDR3 coding sequence is TGTGCCAGCAGCACCCAGAGGGTGGGTCAGCCCCAGCATTTT. Translation gives CASSTQRVGQPQHF. Full variable domain (outside the CDR3, taken from reference TRBV2 and TRBJ1-5): EPEVTQTPSHQVTQMGQEVILRCVPISNHLYFYWYRQILGQKVEFLVSFYNNEISEKSEIFDDQFSVERPDGSNFTLKIRSTKLEDSAMYFCASSTQRVGQPQHFGDGTRLSIL.

The rearrangement uses TRBV3-1 (or the pseudogene TRBV3-2) and TRBJ1-5; the D is unclear. The germline V gene has CDR1 LGHDT and CDR2 YNNKEL (reference sequence). V shed 4 bases and J shed 0 bases, with 7 bases lying between them. The CDR3 is 14 residues long. This CDR3 reads CASSPDNSNQPQHF. The CDR3, as DNA: TGTGCCAGCAGCCCAGACAATAGCAATCAGCCCCAGCATTTT.

V is TRBV7-2 and J is TRBJ1-5; TRBD1 matches 9 bases. Germline V gives CDR1 SGHTA, CDR2 FQGNSA. Losses at the gene ends were 3 bases for V and 4 bases for J; bases not matched to a gene: 4. This CDR3 is built from 15 residues. CDR3 protein: CASSLRDRDNQPQHF. The CDR3 DNA reads as TGTGCCAGCAGCTTGAGGGACAGGGATAATCAGCCCCAGCATTTT.

The chain employs TRBV14 and TRBJ2-3; 8 positions agree with TRBD2. V gave up 0 bases and J gave up 2 bases; unmatched junction bases: 13. CDR1 and CDR2 from the germline V gene are SGHDN and FVKESK. The CDR3 has 19 residues. Here the CDR3 DNA reads TGTGCCAGCAGCCAAGATGTTCCGGGGGGGGTCCCGTCCACAGATACGCAGTATTTT. Protein sequence: CASSQDVPGGVPSTDTQYF.

This sequence joins TRBV19 and TRBJ2-2; 7 bases fit TRBD2. The CDR3 has 15 amino acids. V trimming: 2 bases; J trimming: 3 bases; junction bases outside the gene matches: 3. The germline V gene encodes CDR1 LNHDA and CDR2 SQIVND (reference sequence). CDR3 region: CASSILGRDTGELFF. The CDR3 bases are TGTGCCAGTAGTATACTTGGGAGGGACACCGGGGAGCTGTTTTTT.